The clone carrying this T cell receptor beta chain was seen many times. Its specificity is unknown. Germline assignment: CDR1 DFQATT and CDR2 SNEGSKA (reference sequence). After removal of 3 bases from V and 6 bases from J, the junction contained 3 bases not matched to a gene. This CDR3 has 13 residues. Using its own MiXCR run on the 5' RACE reads, TCRdb lists one record per CDR3 protein. The data show around 600,000 distinct CDR3 sequences, 12% seen once. The data stem from a study of T cells after yellow fever vaccination. About the research overall: Preparation of the low-cell-number fractions used SMART-Seq v4 Ultra Low Input.

General observations from the study: A large majority of primary-vaccination clones showed up again after the booster (96% CD4, around 90% CD8).

This chain connects TRBV20-1 to TRBJ2-1; 9 positions agree with TRBD2. The material sequenced was PBMCs, taken on the day of the yellow fever booster vaccination. The clonotype originates from a man under 40 who received the YFV17D yellow fever vaccine. The CDR3 DNA is TGCAGTGCTAGCCTAGCGGGATTCAATGAGCAGTTCTTC. Protein sequence: CSASLAGFNEQFF.